This T cell receptor beta chain was recorded in a study of human T cells and chemical hapten exposure (TCRdb year 2021). Context from the whole study: For sensitization, 2% DPC in acetone was applied to an approximately 2 cm by approximately 2 cm area of upper inner arm skin. Patients additionally received weekly therapeutic DPC doses to the scalp throughout the approximately 25-week study period. Patch tests used Finn chambers with 0.01% DPC on the upper back, scored after 6 days by International Contact Dermatitis Research Group standards. Most of the patients in the cohort were female, and the cohort covered alopecia areata with under or over 50% scalp involvement, alopecia totalis and alopecia universalis. Libraries were pooled for sequencing, and per-sample TCR yields varied mainly because of small differences in library volumes within the pool. The study tracked peripheral blood TCR repertoire changes in vivo during primary and secondary sensitization to the hapten diphenylcyclopropenone (DPC) in alopecia patients. Blood samples were taken from patients before sensitization (week 0) and at 2, 6 and about 24 weeks after DPC sensitization. For TCR sequencing, blood came from approximately 29 alopecia patients at anywhere from one to four time points (pre-sensitization, 2, 6 and 24 weeks).

This specimen's time point label, interpreted: patch test 1, 2 weeks after DPC sensitization. The sample's treatment or condition, from its label and the paper: therapeutic diphenylcyclopropenone sensitization with weekly scalp DPC. Blood at each patch-test visit was drawn before the patch test was applied. Patients were eligible if aged 18 to 70, diagnosed with alopecia and judged suitable for DPC therapy, and pregnant patients were excluded. Total RNA was isolated from unfractionated whole blood collected in Tempus Blood RNA tubes. General findings and caveats noted by the study authors: Alopecia, a presumed autoimmune disease, was present in all patients, so the immune response of the patients might differ from that of healthy individuals. Patch test score was positively correlated with the number of PT1 expanded TCRs, with significance at thresholds 8, 16 and 32 but not at 4. Expanded TCRs formed significantly more large CDR3 similarity clusters than pre-sensitization or healthy control sets, consistent with antigen-driven responses. After repeated subsampling, changes were observed in the strength of the expansion versus patch-test correlation and in the threshold at which the correlation became significant. The number of TCRs above 1 in 1000 frequency did not change with DPC sensitization; there was no evidence of global repertoire structure alterations.

Measured from the cysteine to the phenylalanine, the CDR3 is 14 residues long. Of the read, only the CDR3 DNA is kept; its 42 bases are in frame from base 1. CDR1 and CDR2 were assigned from the germline V gene as MDHEN and SYDVKM. Preparation of the library involved RACE. TCRdb records NextSeq 500 as the sequencer. During library preparation, unique molecular identifiers were attached to individual cDNA molecules so that TCRs could be counted in a quantitative, reproducible way. For every blood RNA sample, sequencing covered both the TCR alpha and TCR beta chains. As for how the authors treated the data: Samples had a median of 95,638 TCRs, with a range from about 23,224 to 700,000. The Decombinator software suite was used to annotate V, J and CDR3 in the TCR reads. For PS versus PT1 abundance plots, all samples were subsampled to the same number of TCRs (28,000). TCRs were defined as expanded if absent before sensitization and observed at least eight times at the 2-week time point. TCRdb reworked the public reads: Q25 trimming with fastp, MiXCR clone assembly, productive beta chains retained. Identical CDR3 proteins give one entry, which carries the most common genes and DNA. The V and J calls and clone size come from TCRdb's table, not from the authors' own analysis. The sample records roughly 70,000 distinct CDR3 sequences, 9.8% of which are singletons. The ten largest clones take up 3.3% of the sample.

This clonotype showed up just once. What this receptor recognizes is not known. A much larger clone differs from this one at a single base, so this may be a read error. Material: whole blood, obtained in connection with sensitization to the hapten diphenylcyclopropenone (DPC). The receptor's source is a woman aged 40 to 50 with alopecia areata. Some clones in this sample may be carry-over from other donors' samples. Rearrangement joined TRBV28 to TRBJ1-2; TRBD1 lines up with 7 middle nucleotides. The encoded CDR3 is CATSFGAGGYGYTF. Here is the DNA: TGTGCCACCAGTTTTGGAGCAGGGGGCTATGGCTACACCTTC.